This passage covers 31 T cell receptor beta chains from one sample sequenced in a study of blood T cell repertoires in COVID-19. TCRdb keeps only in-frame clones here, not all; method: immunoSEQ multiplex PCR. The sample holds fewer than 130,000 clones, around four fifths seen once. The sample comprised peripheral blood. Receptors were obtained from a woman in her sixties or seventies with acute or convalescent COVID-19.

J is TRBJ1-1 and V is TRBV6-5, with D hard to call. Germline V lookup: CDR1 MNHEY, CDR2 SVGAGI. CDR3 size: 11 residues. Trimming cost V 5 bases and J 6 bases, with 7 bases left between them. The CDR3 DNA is TGTGCCAGCAGTACCCGGGCTGAAGCTTTCTTT. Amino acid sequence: CASSTRAEAFF.

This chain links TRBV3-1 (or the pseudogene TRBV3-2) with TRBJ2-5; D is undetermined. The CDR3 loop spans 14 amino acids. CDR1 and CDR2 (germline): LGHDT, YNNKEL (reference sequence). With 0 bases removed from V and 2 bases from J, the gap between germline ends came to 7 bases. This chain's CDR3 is CASSQEGAQETQYF. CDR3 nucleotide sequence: TGTGCCAGCAGCCAAGAAGGAGCGCAAGAGACCCAGTACTTC.

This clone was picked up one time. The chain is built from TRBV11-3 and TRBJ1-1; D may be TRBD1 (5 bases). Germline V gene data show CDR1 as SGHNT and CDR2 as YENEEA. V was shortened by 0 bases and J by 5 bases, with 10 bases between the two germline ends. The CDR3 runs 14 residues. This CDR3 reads CASSLDQGMTEAFF. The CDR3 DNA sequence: TGTGCCAGCAGCTTAGATCAGGGAATGACTGAAGCTTTCTTT.

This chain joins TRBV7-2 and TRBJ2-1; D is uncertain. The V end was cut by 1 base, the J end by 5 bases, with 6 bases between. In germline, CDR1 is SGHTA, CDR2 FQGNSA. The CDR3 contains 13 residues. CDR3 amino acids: CASSLGRNNEQFF. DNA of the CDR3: TGTGCCAGCAGCTTAGGCAGGAACAATGAGCAGTTCTTC.

The DNA of the CDR3 is TGCGCCAGCAGTCAATCGAGGGGGCTAGTGAGTGAGCAGTTCTTC. Amino acids: CASSQSRGLVSEQFF. J is TRBJ2-1 and V is TRBV23-1; 7 bases agree with TRBD1. TRBV23-1 is designated an ORF whose function remains uncertain. Losses at the gene ends were 0 bases for V and 9 bases for J; bases not matched to a gene: 8. The CDR3 has 15 amino acids.

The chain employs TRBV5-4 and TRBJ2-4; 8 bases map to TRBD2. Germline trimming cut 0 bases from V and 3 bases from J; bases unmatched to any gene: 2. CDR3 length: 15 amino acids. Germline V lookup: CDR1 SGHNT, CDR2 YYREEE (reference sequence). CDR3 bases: TGTGCCAGCAGCTTGGCTCTAGCGGGCAAAAACATTCAGTACTTC. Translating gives CASSLALAGKNIQYF.

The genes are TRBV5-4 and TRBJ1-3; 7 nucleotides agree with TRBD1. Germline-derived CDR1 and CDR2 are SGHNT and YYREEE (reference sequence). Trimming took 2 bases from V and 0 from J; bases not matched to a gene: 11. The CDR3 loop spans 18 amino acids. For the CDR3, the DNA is TGTGCCAGCAGCTTTAGCCCGGGACAGCCGACCTCTGGAAACACCATATATTTT. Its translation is CASSFSPGQPTSGNTIYF.

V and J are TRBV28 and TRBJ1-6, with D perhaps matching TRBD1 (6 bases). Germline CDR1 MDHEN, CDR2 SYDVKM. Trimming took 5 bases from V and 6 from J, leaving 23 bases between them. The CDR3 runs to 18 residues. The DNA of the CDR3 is TGTGCCAGCAGTCTCCCGCTACTTATACAGGGTAGTAATTCACCCCTCCACTTT. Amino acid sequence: CASSLPLLIQGSNSPLHF.

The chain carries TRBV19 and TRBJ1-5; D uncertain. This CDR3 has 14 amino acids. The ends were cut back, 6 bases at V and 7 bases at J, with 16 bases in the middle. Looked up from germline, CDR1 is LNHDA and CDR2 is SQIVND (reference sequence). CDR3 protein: CASSLFGYGQPQHF. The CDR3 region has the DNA TGTGCCAGTAGCCTCTTCGGGTATGGGCAGCCCCAGCATTTT.

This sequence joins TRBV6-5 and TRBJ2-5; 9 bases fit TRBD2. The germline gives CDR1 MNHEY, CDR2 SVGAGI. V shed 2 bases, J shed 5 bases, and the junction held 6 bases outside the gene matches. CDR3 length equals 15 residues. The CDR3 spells CASSYVAGELETQYF. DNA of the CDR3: TGTGCCAGCAGTTACGTAGCGGGGGAGCTGGAGACCCAGTACTTC.

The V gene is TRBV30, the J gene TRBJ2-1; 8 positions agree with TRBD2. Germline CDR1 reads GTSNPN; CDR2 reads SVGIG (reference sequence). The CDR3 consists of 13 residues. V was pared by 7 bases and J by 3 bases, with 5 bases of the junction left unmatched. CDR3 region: CASKAGDYNEQFF. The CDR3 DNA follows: TGTGCCTCCAAAGCGGGGGACTACAATGAGCAGTTCTTC.

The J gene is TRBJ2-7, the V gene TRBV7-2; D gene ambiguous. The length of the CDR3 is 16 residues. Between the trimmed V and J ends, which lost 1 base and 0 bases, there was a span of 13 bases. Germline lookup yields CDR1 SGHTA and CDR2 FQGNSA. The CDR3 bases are TGTGCCAGCAGCTTAGGTTATCCCGAGAGCTCCTACGAGCAGTACTTC. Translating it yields CASSLGYPESSYEQYF.

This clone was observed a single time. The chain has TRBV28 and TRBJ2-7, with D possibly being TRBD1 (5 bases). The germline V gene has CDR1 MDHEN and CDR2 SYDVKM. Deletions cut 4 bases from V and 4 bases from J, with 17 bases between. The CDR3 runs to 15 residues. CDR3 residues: CASSSPGLQGYEQYF. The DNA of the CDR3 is TGTGCCAGCAGTTCGCCGGGTCTCCAGGGATACGAGCAGTACTTC.

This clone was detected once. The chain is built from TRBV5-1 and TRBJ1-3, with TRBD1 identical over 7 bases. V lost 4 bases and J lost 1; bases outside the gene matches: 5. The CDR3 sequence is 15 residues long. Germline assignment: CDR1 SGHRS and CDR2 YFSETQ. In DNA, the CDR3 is TGCGCCAGCAGCGGGCAGGGGGTATCTGGAAACACCATATATTTT. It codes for CASSGQGVSGNTIYF.

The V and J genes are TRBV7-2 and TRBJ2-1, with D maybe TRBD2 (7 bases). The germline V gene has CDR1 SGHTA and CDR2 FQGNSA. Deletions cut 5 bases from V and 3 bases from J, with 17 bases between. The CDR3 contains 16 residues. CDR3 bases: TGTGCCAGCAGCCCAGGTAGGGGGGGATTCTACAATGAGCAGTTCTTC. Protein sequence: CASSPGRGGFYNEQFF.

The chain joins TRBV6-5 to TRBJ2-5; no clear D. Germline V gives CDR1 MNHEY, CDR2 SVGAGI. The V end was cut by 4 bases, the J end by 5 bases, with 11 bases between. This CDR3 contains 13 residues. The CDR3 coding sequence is TGTGCCAGCAGTTTTTATATGAGGGAGACCCAGTACTTC. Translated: CASSFYMRETQYF.

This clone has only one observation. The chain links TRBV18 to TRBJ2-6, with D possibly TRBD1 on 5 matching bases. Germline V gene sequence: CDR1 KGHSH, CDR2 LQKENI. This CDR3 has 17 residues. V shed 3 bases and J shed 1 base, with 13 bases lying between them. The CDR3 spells CASSPGPPVSGANVLTF. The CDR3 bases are TGTGCCAGCTCACCGGGGCCCCCAGTTTCTGGGGCCAACGTCCTGACTTTC.

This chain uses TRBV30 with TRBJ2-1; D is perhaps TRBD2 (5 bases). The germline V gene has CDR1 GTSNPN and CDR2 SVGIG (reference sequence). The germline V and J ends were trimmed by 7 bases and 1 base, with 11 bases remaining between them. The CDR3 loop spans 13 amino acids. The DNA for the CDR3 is TGTGCCTCGGACTCGCCGTCCTACAATGAGCAGTTCTTC. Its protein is CASDSPSYNEQFF.

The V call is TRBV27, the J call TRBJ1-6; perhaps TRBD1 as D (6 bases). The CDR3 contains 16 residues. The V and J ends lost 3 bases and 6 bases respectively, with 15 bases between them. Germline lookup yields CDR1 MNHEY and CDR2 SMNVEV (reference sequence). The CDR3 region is CASSFSPGQRNSPLHF. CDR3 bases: TGTGCCAGCAGTTTTAGCCCTGGACAGCGTAATTCACCCCTCCACTTT.

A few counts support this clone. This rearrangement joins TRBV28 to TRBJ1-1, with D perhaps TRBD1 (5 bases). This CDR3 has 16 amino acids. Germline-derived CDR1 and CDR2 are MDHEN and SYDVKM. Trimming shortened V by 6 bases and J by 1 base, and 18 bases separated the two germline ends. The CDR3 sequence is CASSPGLREKNTEAFF. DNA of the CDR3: TGTGCCAGCAGCCCGGGACTCAGGGAAAAGAACACTGAAGCTTTCTTT.

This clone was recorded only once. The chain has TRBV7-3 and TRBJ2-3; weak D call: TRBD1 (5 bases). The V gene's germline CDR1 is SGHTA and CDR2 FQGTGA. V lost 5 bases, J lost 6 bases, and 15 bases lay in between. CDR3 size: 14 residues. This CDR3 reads CASSPGQGTDTQYF. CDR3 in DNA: TGTGCCAGCAGCCCGGGCCAGGGTACGGATACGCAGTATTTT.

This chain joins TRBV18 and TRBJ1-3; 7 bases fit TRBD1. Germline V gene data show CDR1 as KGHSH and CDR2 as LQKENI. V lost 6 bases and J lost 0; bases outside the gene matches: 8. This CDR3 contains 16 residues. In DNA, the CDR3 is TGTGCCAGCTCCATAGGACAGGCCCGCTCTGGAAACACCATATATTTT. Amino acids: CASSIGQARSGNTIYF.

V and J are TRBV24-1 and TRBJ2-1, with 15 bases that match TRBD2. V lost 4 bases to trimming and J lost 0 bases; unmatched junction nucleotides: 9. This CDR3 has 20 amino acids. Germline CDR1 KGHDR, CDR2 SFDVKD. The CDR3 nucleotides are TGTGCCACCAGTGACCCGGGACTAGCGGGGGGCCGAAGCTCCTACAATGAGCAGTTCTTC. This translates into CATSDPGLAGGRSSYNEQFF.

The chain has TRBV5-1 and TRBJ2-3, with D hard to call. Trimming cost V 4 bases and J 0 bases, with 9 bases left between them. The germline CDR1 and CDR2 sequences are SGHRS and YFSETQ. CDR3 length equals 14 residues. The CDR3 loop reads CASSPQTSTDTQYF. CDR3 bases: TGCGCCAGCAGCCCCCAGACTAGCACAGATACGCAGTATTTT.

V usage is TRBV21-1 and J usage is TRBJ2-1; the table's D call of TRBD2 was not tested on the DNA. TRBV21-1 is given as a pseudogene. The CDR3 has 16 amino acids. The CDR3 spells CASSKVELAEYNEQFF. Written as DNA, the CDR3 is TGTGCCAGCAGCAAAGTGGAGCTAGCGGAATACAATGAGCAGTTCTTC.

DNA of the CDR3: TGTGCCAGCAGTACCGGACCAAGAGCGGATGGCTACACCTTC. Its translation: CASSTGPRADGYTF. The chain recombines TRBV28 with TRBJ1-2; no reliable D call. Germline V gene sequence: CDR1 MDHEN, CDR2 SYDVKM. V gave up 5 bases and J gave up 6 bases, with 16 bases separating them. The CDR3 covers 14 residues.

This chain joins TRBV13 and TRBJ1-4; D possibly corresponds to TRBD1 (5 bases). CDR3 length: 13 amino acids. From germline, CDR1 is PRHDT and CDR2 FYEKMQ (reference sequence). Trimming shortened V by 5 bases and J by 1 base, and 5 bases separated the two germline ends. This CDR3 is CASSRGTNEKLFF. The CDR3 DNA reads TGTGCCAGCAGCAGGGGAACTAATGAAAAACTGTTTTTT.

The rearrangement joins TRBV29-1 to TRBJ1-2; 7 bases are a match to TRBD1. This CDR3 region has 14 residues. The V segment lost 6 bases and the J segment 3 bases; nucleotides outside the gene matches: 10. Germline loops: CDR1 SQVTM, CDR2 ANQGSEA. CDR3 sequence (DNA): TGCAGCGTCGTAAAGAGAACAGGGGACTATGGCTACACCTTC. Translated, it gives CSVVKRTGDYGYTF.

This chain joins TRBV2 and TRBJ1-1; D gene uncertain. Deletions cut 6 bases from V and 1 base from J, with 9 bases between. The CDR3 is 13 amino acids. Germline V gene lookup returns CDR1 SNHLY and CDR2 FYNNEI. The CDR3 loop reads CASRLTGNTEAFF. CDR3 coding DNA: TGTGCCAGCAGACTGACGGGGAACACTGAAGCTTTCTTT.

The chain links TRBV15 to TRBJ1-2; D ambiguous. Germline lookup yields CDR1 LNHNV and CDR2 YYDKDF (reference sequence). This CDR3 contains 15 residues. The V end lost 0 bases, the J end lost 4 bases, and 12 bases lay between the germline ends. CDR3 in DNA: TGTGCCACCAGCAGAGATTCCCCACTATCCTATGGCTACACCTTC. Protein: CATSRDSPLSYGYTF. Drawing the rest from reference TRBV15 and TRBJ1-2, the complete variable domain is DAMVIQNPRYQVTQFGKPVTLSCSQTLNHNVMYWYQQKSSQAPKLLFHYYDKDFNNEADTPDNFQSRRPNTSFCFLDIRSPGLGDTAMYLCATSRDSPLSYGYTFGSGTRLTVV.

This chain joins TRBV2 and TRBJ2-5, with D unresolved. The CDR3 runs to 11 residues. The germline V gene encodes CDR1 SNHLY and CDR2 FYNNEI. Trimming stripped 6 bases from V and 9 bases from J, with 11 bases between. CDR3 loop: CASSPIRAQYF. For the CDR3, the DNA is TGTGCCAGCAGCCCGATCCGGGCCCAGTACTTC. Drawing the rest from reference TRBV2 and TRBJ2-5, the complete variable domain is EPEVTQTPSHQVTQMGQEVILRCVPISNHLYFYWYRQILGQKVEFLVSFYNNEISEKSEIFDDQFSVERPDGSNFTLKIRSTKLEDSAMYFCASSPIRAQYFGPGTRLLVL.